This T cell receptor beta chain was sequenced during a study of blood T cell repertoires in COVID-19. This clone was found once. Germline CDR1 and CDR2: GTSNPN and SVGIG (reference sequence). Trimming removed 5 bases at V and 7 bases at J, with 21 bases between. The CDR3 loop spans 16 amino acids. Methods used by the authors: Researchers report that nucleated cell counts were estimated from reference gene primer amplification. This table comes from immunoSEQ multiplex PCR, and its TCRdb copy is limited to in-frame clones, with some not included. V, J and clone size were drawn from that table, and D and trimming were deduced from the DNA. The sample lists approximately 94,000 clones, roughly 90% seen once, with around 2.1% in the top ten.

This receptor was identified in a man aged 45 to 65 with active COVID-19. The source material was peripheral blood. V and J are TRBV30 and TRBJ1-6; D may be TRBD1 (5 bases). This CDR3 is CAWGLGPLFVNSPLHF. DNA of the CDR3: TGTGCCTGGGGTTTGGGGCCGCTCTTTGTGAATTCACCCCTCCACTTT.